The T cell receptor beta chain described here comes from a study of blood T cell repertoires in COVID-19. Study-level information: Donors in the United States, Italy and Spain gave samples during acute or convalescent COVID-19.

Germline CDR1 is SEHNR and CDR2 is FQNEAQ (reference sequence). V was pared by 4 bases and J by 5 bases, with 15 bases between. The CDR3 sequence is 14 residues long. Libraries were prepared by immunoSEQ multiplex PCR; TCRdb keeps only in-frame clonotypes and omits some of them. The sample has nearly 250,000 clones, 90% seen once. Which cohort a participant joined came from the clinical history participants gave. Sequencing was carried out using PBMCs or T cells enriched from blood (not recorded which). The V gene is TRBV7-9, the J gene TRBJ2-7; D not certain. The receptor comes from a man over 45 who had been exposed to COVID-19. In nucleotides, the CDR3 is TGTGCCAGCAGCTCTAAAATACCGCGCGACGAGCAGTACTTC. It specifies CASSSKIPRDEQYF.